A selection of T cell receptor beta chains follows, all from one sample in a study of low-dose radiotherapy and immunotherapy resistance in tumors. Each CDR3 protein is one row after TCRdb ran MiXCR on the reads. The data hold tens of thousands of distinct CDR3 sequences, with around 27% observed a single time. This specimen consisted of PBMCs, obtained before treatment. The receptors originated from a male donor with rectosigmoid adenocarcinoma. CDR3s include the opening cysteine and the closing phenylalanine or tryptophan. The order of the fields is V gene, J gene, CDR3 protein.

V: TRBV6-8
J: TRBJ2-7
CDR3: CASKPQGSSYEQYF

V: TRBV9
J: TRBJ2-5
CDR3: CASSVGTGAQETQYF

V: TRBV6-1
J: TRBJ2-4
CDR3: CASSKLGHDLNIQYF

V: TRBV20-1
J: TRBJ1-1
CDR3: CSAARDSATEAFF

V: TRBV20-1
J: TRBJ2-1
CDR3: CSATYIAGGTHNEQFF

V: TRBV29-1
J: TRBJ2-4
CDR3: CSVQGTDILAKNIQYF

V: TRBV7-9
J: TRBJ1-4
CDR3: CASSPGETNEKLFF

V: TRBV2
J: TRBJ1-2
CDR3: CASKLTGEGYGYTF

V: TRBV7-2
J: TRBJ2-3
CDR3: CASSLEPARSTDTQYF

V: TRBV6-2/TRBV6-3
J: TRBJ2-7
CDR3: CASIQDTLGTYEQYF

V: TRBV2
J: TRBJ2-2
CDR3: CASRLEGGLTGELFF

V: TRBV2
J: TRBJ2-5
CDR3: CASSASGRAQETQYF

V: TRBV7-8
J: TRBJ2-3
CDR3: CASSWTSGRENTQYF

V: TRBV24-1
J: TRBJ2-3
CDR3: CATSEANTDTQYF

V: TRBV5-1
J: TRBJ2-1
CDR3: CASSLSASLNNEQFF

V: TRBV6-2/TRBV6-3
J: TRBJ2-3
CDR3: CASRNQREVTDTQYF

V: TRBV5-1
J: TRBJ1-5
CDR3: CASSFGGDQPQHF

V: TRBV29-1
J: TRBJ2-2
CDR3: CSATTPSGNTGELFF

V: TRBV23-1
J: TRBJ1-2
CDR3: CATRTALGYGYTF

V: TRBV20-1
J: TRBJ2-1
CDR3: CSASSPSGSHEQFF

V: TRBV6-2/TRBV6-3
J: TRBJ1-1
CDR3: CASRERWDGEAFF

V: TRBV2
J: TRBJ1-5
CDR3: CASRLIRDTNQPQHF

V: TRBV13
J: TRBJ1-2
CDR3: CASSVRTGELYYGYTF

V: TRBV28
J: TRBJ1-1
CDR3: CASSTKPITTEAFF

V: TRBV7-9
J: TRBJ2-3
CDR3: CASSSWTSGGPVHRDTQYF

V: TRBV6-2/TRBV6-3
J: TRBJ1-2
CDR3: CASRTGTLNYGYTF

V: TRBV15
J: TRBJ2-2
CDR3: CATSSHPVTDTKNTGELFF

V: TRBV6-2/TRBV6-3
J: TRBJ2-3
CDR3: CASSYSGGPPDTQYF

V: TRBV6-2/TRBV6-3
J: TRBJ1-1
CDR3: CASRVGQLNTEAFF

V: TRBV24-1
J: TRBJ1-1
CDR3: CATKGDRRNTEAFF

V: TRBV9
J: TRBJ2-2
CDR3: CASSVGRDRENTGELFF

V: TRBV10-3
J: TRBJ2-4
CDR3: CAISAGTVGNIQYF

V: TRBV7-6
J: TRBJ2-1
CDR3: CASRPGLAGDFSYNEQFF

V: TRBV18
J: TRBJ2-1
CDR3: CASSLLGNEQFF

V: TRBV5-1
J: TRBJ2-1
CDR3: CASSLGGDNEQFF

V: TRBV20-1
J: TRBJ2-3
CDR3: CSAISTGIVDTQYF

V: TRBV28
J: TRBJ2-2
CDR3: CACRSVAGELFF

V: TRBV12-3/TRBV12-4
J: TRBJ2-5
CDR3: CASSFFFFSQEPQETQYF

V: TRBV28
J: TRBJ2-1
CDR3: CASSPAGQTADEQFF

V: TRBV6-1
J: TRBJ2-2
CDR3: CASSDLGLAANTGELFF

V: TRBV6-2/TRBV6-3
J: TRBJ1-1
CDR3: CASSPVGTEAFF

V: TRBV3-1
J: TRBJ1-6
CDR3: CASSQADRNSPLHF

V: TRBV23-1
J: TRBJ2-5
CDR3: CASSQLSQRETQYF

V: TRBV4-3
J: TRBJ2-3
CDR3: CASSQDRVGADTQYF

V: TRBV20-1
J: TRBJ2-7
CDR3: CSARDLGGGPYEQYF

V: TRBV19
J: TRBJ2-5
CDR3: CASSMIGGHETQYF

V: TRBV12-5
J: TRBJ2-7
CDR3: CASGLGQYGSYEQYF

V: TRBV28
J: TRBJ1-6
CDR3: CASSRRRASPLHF

V: TRBV28
J: TRBJ2-1
CDR3: CASSLIQGAHNEQFF

V: TRBV10-3
J: TRBJ2-1
CDR3: CAISGATNEQFF

V: TRBV6-8
J: TRBJ1-2
CDR3: CASRGGAGYGYTF

V: TRBV29-1
J: TRBJ2-2
CDR3: CSVEGRTNTGELFF

V: TRBV28
J: TRBJ2-1
CDR3: CASSLGARTGGFNEQFF

V: TRBV6-6
J: TRBJ1-2
CDR3: CASSPLGINYGYTF

V: TRBV2
J: TRBJ2-7
CDR3: CASTLERRGREQYF

V: TRBV10-3
J: TRBJ1-6
CDR3: CAISERPLFPLHF

V: TRBV20-1
J: TRBJ2-1
CDR3: CSARDPLRVSYNEQFF

V: TRBV23-1
J: TRBJ2-5
CDR3: CASRGHKETQYF

V: TRBV7-3
J: TRBJ2-3
CDR3: CASSPRAGGIASTDTQYF

V: TRBV20-1
J: TRBJ2-3
CDR3: CSARGPGQGTDTQYF